The rows below give T cell receptor beta chains drawn from one sample of a study of shared clonotypes between healthy human individuals. Only in-frame clones appear in the TCRdb table, and some are missing; sequencing was by immunoSEQ multiplex PCR. The data show a few hundred thousand clones, 65% seen once. Sequenced input: memory CD4+ T cells sorted from blood. The origin of the receptors is a man younger than 40 in good health. The CDR3 runs from the conserved cysteine through the conserved F or W. D genes are given only for firm matches. For some rows the clone size is stated as once, few or many, or as a class when expanded; others skip it.

abundance	j_gene	d_gene	v_gene	CDR3nt	CDR3aa
-	TRBJ2-5	TRBD2	TRBV28	TGTGCCAGCAGTTTTGCGGGACTAGCGGGAGATGAGACCCAGTACTTC	CASSFAGLAGDETQYF
-	TRBJ2-1	TRBD1	TRBV11-1	TGTGCCAGCAGCTTAGTTACCACAGGGGGGCAGTTCTTC	CASSLVTTGGQFF
many	TRBJ1-5	TRBD1	TRBV5-4	TGTGCCAGCAGCTTGCAAGGGGGCGGTCAGCCCCAGCATTTT	CASSLQGGGQPQHF
-	TRBJ1-1	-	TRBV28	TGTGCCAGTGGATCAGGGGCCCTGAACACTGAAGCTTTCTTT	CASGSGALNTEAFF
-	TRBJ2-5	-	TRBV18	TGTGCCAGCTCACCAAGGGATAGGGAGACCCAGTACTTC	CASSPRDRETQYF
-	TRBJ2-3	-	TRBV10-1	TGCGCCAGCAGTGAGCAGCAGGGCGCAGATACGCAGTATTTT	CASSEQQGADTQYF
once	TRBJ2-1	TRBD2	TRBV10-1	TGCGCCAGCAGTGCTTTAGCGGGAGGAGCCTACAATGAGCAGTTCTTC	CASSALAGGAYNEQFF
-	TRBJ2-5	-	TRBV7-3	TGTGCCAGCAGCTTAATTTCCCAAGAGACCCAGTACTTC	CASSLISQETQYF
-	TRBJ2-2	TRBD1	TRBV7-2	TGTGCCAGCAGCTCAGGGCGACAGGGCGGAGTCTACGGGGAGCTGTTTTTT	CASSSGRQGGVYGELFF
-	TRBJ2-7	-	TRBV30	TGTGCCTGGAGTAAGGGGCAGGGAAGCTTCTACGAGCAGTACTTC	CAWSKGQGSFYEQYF
-	TRBJ2-3	-	TRBV5-4	TGCGCCAGCAGCCAAGAAGTGCTAGTCTCAGATACGCAGTATTTT	CASSQEVLVSDTQYF
-	TRBJ2-4	-	TRBV5-6	TGTGCCAGCAGCTCCTGGGCCCCATCCCTGGCCAAAAACATTCAGTACTTC	CASSSWAPSLAKNIQYF
few	TRBJ2-1	TRBD2	TRBV6-6	TGTGCCAGCAGTTACTCGACTAGCGTTTACAATGAGCAGTTCTTC	CASSYSTSVYNEQFF
-	TRBJ2-2	-	TRBV5-1	TGCGCCAGCAGTTTATTGGGAGGCACCGGGGAGCTGTTTTTT	CASSLLGGTGELFF
-	TRBJ2-2	TRBD2	TRBV11-2	TGTGCCAGCAGCTTAGCCAGGACTAGCGGGAGGGCCGGGGAGCTGTTTTTT	CASSLARTSGRAGELFF
-	TRBJ2-2	-	TRBV7-3	TGTGCCAGCAGCTTAAACTACCGCGGGGAGCTGTTTTTT	CASSLNYRGELFF
few	TRBJ2-1	TRBD2	TRBV28	TGTGCCAGCAGTTCCCCCGGGACTAGCCCACCCAATGAGCAGTTCTTC	CASSSPGTSPPNEQFF
-	TRBJ2-7	TRBD1	TRBV5-6	TGTGCCAGCAGCTCCCACAGGGGGGACTACGAGCAGTACTTC	CASSSHRGDYEQYF
-	TRBJ2-1	-	TRBV5-4	TGCGCCAGCAGCTTGGACTGGACTTACAATGAGCAGTTCTTC	CASSLDWTYNEQFF
many	TRBJ2-2	TRBD1	TRBV5-4	TGTGCCAGCAGAGCTTCAGGGGGCTTCGGGGAGCTGTTTTTT	CASRASGGFGELFF
-	TRBJ2-3	TRBD2	TRBV5-4	TGTGCCAGCAGCCCTACCGGGACTACTAGCACAGATACGCAGTATTTT	CASSPTGTTSTDTQYF
-	TRBJ1-2	-	TRBV13	TGTGCCAGCAGCCCCATAAGGGGCTATGGCTACACCTTC	CASSPIRGYGYTF
-	TRBJ1-5	TRBD1	TRBV5-6	TGTGCCAGCAGAAGCAGGGGGAACAATCAGCCCCAGCATTTT	CASRSRGNNQPQHF
-	TRBJ2-1	-	TRBV7-9	TGTGCCAGCAGCTTAGACAGGTACAATGAGCAGTTCTTC	CASSLDRYNEQFF
-	TRBJ1-4	-	TRBV28	TGTGCCAGCAGTTTACCTAATGAAAAACTGTTTTTT	CASSLPNEKLFF
few	TRBJ1-2	-	TRBV20-1	TGCAGTGCCCAGGGTCACTATGGCTACACCTTC	CSAQGHYGYTF
-	TRBJ2-7	-	TRBV29-1	TGCAGCGTTGGACACTCCTACGAGCAGTACTTC	CSVGHSYEQYF
-	TRBJ1-5	-	TRBV7-2	TGTGCCAGCAGCCCAGACAGGACGAATCAGCCCCAGCATTTT	CASSPDRTNQPQHF
-	TRBJ2-1	-	TRBV20-1	TGCAGTGCTAGCATGATAAATGAGCAGTTCTTC	CSASMINEQFF
-	TRBJ1-3	TRBD1	TRBV7-2	TGTGCCAGCAGCTTAGCGCCGACAGGGACGGGAAACACCATATATTTT	CASSLAPTGTGNTIYF
few	TRBJ2-7	TRBD1	TRBV5-5	TGTGCCAGCAGCTGGGGGACAGGGACATCCTACGAGCAGTACTTC	CASSWGTGTSYEQYF
-	TRBJ2-1	TRBD2	TRBV5-1	TGCGCCAGCAGCTTGGGACTAGCGGATTACAATGAGCAGTTCTTC	CASSLGLADYNEQFF
-	TRBJ2-7	TRBD2	TRBV18	TGTGCCAGCTCTCTCACTAGCGACTCCTACGAGCAGTACTTC	CASSLTSDSYEQYF
-	TRBJ2-7	-	TRBV6-1	TGTGCCAGCAGTGAAGTTCCAGGGTTATACGAGCAGTACTTC	CASSEVPGLYEQYF
-	TRBJ2-3	TRBD2	TRBV11-2	TGTGCCAGCAGCTATAGCGGGATCACAGATACGCAGTATTTT	CASSYSGITDTQYF
-	TRBJ2-2	-	TRBV7-9	TGTGCCAGCAGCTTTCCGGGGGTCGGCCAAAACACCGGGGAGCTGTTTTTT	CASSFPGVGQNTGELFF
-	TRBJ2-7	-	TRBV29-1	TGCAGCGTGTGGGCAGCCTACGAGCAGTACTTC	CSVWAAYEQYF
-	TRBJ1-3	TRBD1	TRBV7-8	TGTGCCAGTGCACAGGGGGCTTCGGGAAACACCATATATTTT	CASAQGASGNTIYF
-	TRBJ2-7	-	TRBV6-1	TGTGCCACGAAGGGGATTCGGGGAACCTACGAGCAGTACTTC	CATKGIRGTYEQYF
-	TRBJ1-3	-	TRBV18	TGTGCCAGCTCACTGGACTCTGGAAACACCATATATTTT	CASSLDSGNTIYF
-	TRBJ2-2	-	TRBV15	TGTGCCACCAGCAAGGGGGCCGGGGAGCTGTTTTTT	CATSKGAGELFF
-	TRBJ2-1	TRBD2	TRBV5-4	TGTGCCAGCAGCTTGAGGGAGGGCCCCTACAATGAGCAGTTCTTC	CASSLREGPYNEQFF
few	TRBJ2-1	-	TRBV11-3	TGTGCCAGCAGCTTATTAGGGGCATACAATGAGCAGTTCTTC	CASSLLGAYNEQFF
few	TRBJ2-1	TRBD2	TRBV7-8	TGTGCCAGCAGCTCCTTTAGCGGGAAGCAGTTCTTC	CASSSFSGKQFF
-	TRBJ2-7	-	TRBV6-5	TGTGCCAGCAGTTCAGCGACCTACGAGCAGTACTTC	CASSSATYEQYF
-	TRBJ2-1	-	TRBV11-3	TGTGCCAGCAGCTTAGTAGACAATGAGCAGTTCTTC	CASSLVDNEQFF
few	TRBJ2-1	TRBD1	TRBV6-1	TGTGCCAGCAGTGATGGGCAGGGGGTTTTCAATGAGCAGTTCTTC	CASSDGQGVFNEQFF
-	TRBJ2-7	-	TRBV5-1	TGCGCCAGCAGCTTGGTGGGCAACTCCGAGCAGTACTTC	CASSLVGNSEQYF
-	TRBJ2-1	TRBD2	TRBV5-1	TGCGCCAGCAGTTTAGCGGGAGGATTCAATGAGCAGTTCTTC	CASSLAGGFNEQFF
once	TRBJ2-5	-	TRBV5-1	TGCGCCAGCAGCTTGGCTAAAAGCGGACTCTCATCAGAGACCCAGTACTTC	CASSLAKSGLSSETQYF